Each of the 8 T cell receptor beta chains below was sequenced from the same sample in a study of T cells in Graves' hyperthyroidism and ophthalmopathy. Researchers amplified the TCR beta CDR3 regions from RNA transcripts. During a first-round RT-PCR of the TCR CDR3, the HTBI primer set was used. TCRdb recomputed calls from the multiplex PCR reads with MiXCR, one row per CDR3 protein. The sample comprises around 200,000 distinct CDR3 sequences, about 17% of which are singletons, and about 31% rests with the top ten. Sequencing was performed on blood. The receptors shown here come from a woman aged 50 to 60 with Graves' hyperthyroidism.

Ten or more counts support this clonotype. The J gene is TRBJ2-6, the V gene TRBV20-1; 9 bases agree with TRBD1. The germline V gene has CDR1 DFQATT and CDR2 SNEGSKA (reference sequence). V lost 5 bases and J lost 1; bases outside the gene matches: 6. This CDR3 has 16 amino acids. CDR3 in amino acids: CSAGRTGESGANVLTF. The CDR3 DNA reads TGCAGTGCTGGACGGACAGGGGAATCTGGGGCCAACGTCCTGACTTTC.

The chain links TRBV6-1 to TRBJ1-2; unclear D gene. V was clipped by 3 bases and J by 3 bases, with 26 bases between them. CDR1 and CDR2 (germline): MNHNS, SASEGT. The length of the CDR3 is 19 residues. CDR3 loop: CASSDLKWRNTVLDYGYTF. The CDR3 nucleotides are TGTGCCAGCAGTGACCTCAAGTGGAGGAATACCGTACTTGACTATGGCTACACCTTC.

This clonotype occurred many times. The chain employs TRBV7-2 and TRBJ2-5, with D hard to call. Germline loops: CDR1 SGHTA, CDR2 FQGNSA. The CDR3 contains 15 residues. The V end lost 0 bases, the J end lost 1 base, and 9 bases lay between the germline ends. The CDR3 sequence is CASSLAGFPQETQYF. The CDR3 DNA sequence: TGTGCCAGCAGCTTAGCAGGGTTTCCCCAAGAGACCCAGTACTTC. The full variable domain, in which reference TRBV7-2 and TRBJ2-5 provide the parts outside the CDR3, is GAGVSQSPSNKVTEKGKDVELRCDPISGHTALYWYRQSLGQGLEFLIYFQGNSAPDKSGLPSDRFSAERTGGSVSTLTIQRTQQEDSAVYLCASSLAGFPQETQYFGPGTRLLVL.

This clonotype was counted many times. The rearrangement joins TRBV6-2 or TRBV6-3 to TRBJ1-2, with a weak D call TRBD1 (5 bases). Trimming pared 5 bases from V and 5 bases from J, leaving 12 bases between. The CDR3 totals 13 residues. From germline, CDR1 is MNHEY and CDR2 SVGEGT. CDR3 DNA sequence: TGTGCCAGCAGTCACGGGACGGATTATGGCTACACCTTC. This translates into CASSHGTDYGYTF.

Many counts were recorded for this clonotype. This chain links TRBV4-1 with TRBJ2-7; 9 bases align to TRBD1. The germline gives CDR1 MGHRA, CDR2 YSYEKL. The junction had 8 bases not matched to a gene; V was cut back by 6 bases and J by 2 bases. CDR3 length equals 15 residues. The CDR3 spells CASRPLGQGTYEQYF. CDR3 DNA: TGCGCCAGCAGGCCATTGGGACAGGGCACCTACGAGCAGTACTTC.

This clonotype was detected ten times or more. The V and J genes are TRBV5-6 and TRBJ2-5, with D possibly TRBD2 on 5 matching bases. Germline CDR1 SGHDT, CDR2 YYEEEE. The CDR3 contains 13 residues. V lost 1 base, J lost 5 bases, and 9 bases lay in between. CDR3 loop: CASSLREWETQYF. The CDR3 DNA is TGTGCCAGCAGCTTGAGGGAGTGGGAGACCCAGTACTTC.

In this sample, this clonotype turned up many times. The chain employs TRBV6-1 and TRBJ1-1; a weak D match, TRBD1 (5 bases). The CDR3 is 10 amino acids. V was trimmed by 7 bases and J by 8 bases, leaving 8 bases between them. Germline lookup yields CDR1 MNHNS and CDR2 SASEGT. In DNA, the CDR3 is TGTGCCAGCATCAGGGAGGAAGCTTTCTTT. Translation: CASIREEAFF.

In this sample, this clonotype turned up many times. This chain connects TRBV7-2 to TRBJ2-5, with D perhaps TRBD1 (5 bases). CDR1 is SGHTA, CDR2 FQGNSA, per germline. The CDR3 length is 12 residues. The ends were cut back, 2 bases at V and 7 bases at J, with 8 bases in the middle. The CDR3 DNA sequence: TGTGCCAGCAGCTTACCAGGGTTGACCCAGTACTTC. Amino acids: CASSLPGLTQYF. The full variable domain, its missing parts supplied by reference TRBV7-2 and TRBJ2-5, is GAGVSQSPSNKVTEKGKDVELRCDPISGHTALYWYRQSLGQGLEFLIYFQGNSAPDKSGLPSDRFSAERTGGSVSTLTIQRTQQEDSAVYLCASSLPGLTQYFGPGTRLLVL.